This paragraph covers one TCR beta chain sequence. Its cognate antigen is unknown. The sample is drawn from a study of CD8+ T cells in alopecia areata. For the study at large: Twice daily, treated patients received 5 to 10 mg of oral tofacitinib. Study-wide results and limits: Persistence during tofacitinib was seen for many expanded lesional clones in scalp and blood.

The treatment: oral pan-JAK inhibitor, 5-10 mg twice daily. Extracted RNA was reverse transcribed, and the resulting cDNA served as sequencing template. Assay used: immunoSEQ multiplex PCR; TCRdb lists only in-frame clones, some missing. The data show about 220,000 clones, around 57% seen once. The CDR3 totals 13 residues. With V trimmed by 4 bases and J by 3 bases, 2 bases remained unmatched. Germline assignment: CDR1 SGHDN and CDR2 FVKESK. The sequence was collected from a human donor with alopecia areata. The sample here was CD4+ T cells sorted from blood, taken at week 4, from a patient treated with tofacitinib. The chain combines TRBV14 with TRBJ1-2; 7 positions agree with TRBD1. CDR3 coding DNA: TGTGCCAGCAGCCGGGGGACAGACTATGGCTACACCTTC. It is translated as CASSRGTDYGYTF.